This TCR beta chain was found in a study of CD8 T cells in ankylosing spondylitis. There are many counts of this clonotype. Trimming cost V 6 bases and J 0 bases, with 12 bases left between them. The CDR3 has 15 amino acids. TCRdb used MiXCR to reprocess the 5' RACE reads, holding one entry per CDR3 protein. The repertoire consists of fewer than 250,000 distinct CDR3 sequences, with about 10% occurring once and the leading ten covering roughly a fifth. This receptor was identified in a male donor with ankylosing spondylitis or in good health (not recorded which). The sample was blood, either unsorted or a sorted T cell fraction (not recorded which). The chain carries TRBV12-3 or TRBV12-4 and TRBJ1-5, with D maybe TRBD1 (5 bases). The CDR3 DNA is TGTGCCAGCAGGGGGGACGGGAATAGCAATCAGCCCCAGCATTTT. This gives the protein CASRGDGNSNQPQHF.